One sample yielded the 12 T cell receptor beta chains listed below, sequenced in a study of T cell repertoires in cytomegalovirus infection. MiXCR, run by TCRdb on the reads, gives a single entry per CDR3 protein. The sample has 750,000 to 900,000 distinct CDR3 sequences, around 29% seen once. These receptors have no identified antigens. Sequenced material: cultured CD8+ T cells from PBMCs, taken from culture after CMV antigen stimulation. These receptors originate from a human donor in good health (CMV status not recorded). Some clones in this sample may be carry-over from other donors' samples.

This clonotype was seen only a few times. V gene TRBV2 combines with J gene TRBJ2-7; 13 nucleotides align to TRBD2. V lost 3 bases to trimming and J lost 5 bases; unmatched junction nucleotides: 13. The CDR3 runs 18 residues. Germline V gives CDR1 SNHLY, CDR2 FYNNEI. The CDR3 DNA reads TGTGCCAGCAGTGATCTCCTGACTAGCGGGGGGCTAGGCGACGAGCAGTACTTC. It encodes CASSDLLTSGGLGDEQYF.

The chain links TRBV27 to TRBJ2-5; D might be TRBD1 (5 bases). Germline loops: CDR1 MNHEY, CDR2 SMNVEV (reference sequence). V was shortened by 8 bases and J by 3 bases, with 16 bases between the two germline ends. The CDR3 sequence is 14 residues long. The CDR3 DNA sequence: TGTGCCAGCGGGATCCTAGGGGCGGAAGAGACCCAGTACTTC. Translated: CASGILGAEETQYF.

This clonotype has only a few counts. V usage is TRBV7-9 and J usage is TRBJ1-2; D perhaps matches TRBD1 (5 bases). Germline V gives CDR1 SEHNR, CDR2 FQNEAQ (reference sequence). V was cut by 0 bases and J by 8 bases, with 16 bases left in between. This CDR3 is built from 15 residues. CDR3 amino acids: CASSLAGTDRWGYTF. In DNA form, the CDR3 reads TGTGCCAGCAGCTTAGCGGGGACTGACAGATGGGGCTACACCTTC.

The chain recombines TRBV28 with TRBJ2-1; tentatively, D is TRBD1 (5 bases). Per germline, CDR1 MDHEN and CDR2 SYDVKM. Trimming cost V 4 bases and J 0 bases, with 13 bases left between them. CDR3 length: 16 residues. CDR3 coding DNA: TGTGCCAGCAGTTCCCGACAGCCGAGCTCCTACAATGAGCAGTTCTTC. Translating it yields CASSSRQPSSYNEQFF.

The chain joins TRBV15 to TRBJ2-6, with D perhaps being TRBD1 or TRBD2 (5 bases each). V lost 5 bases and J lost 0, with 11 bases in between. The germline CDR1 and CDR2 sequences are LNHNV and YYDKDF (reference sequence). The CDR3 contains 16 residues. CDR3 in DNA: TGTGCCACCAGCGGGGGTTTCACCTCTGGGGCCAACGTCCTGACTTTC. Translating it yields CATSGGFTSGANVLTF.

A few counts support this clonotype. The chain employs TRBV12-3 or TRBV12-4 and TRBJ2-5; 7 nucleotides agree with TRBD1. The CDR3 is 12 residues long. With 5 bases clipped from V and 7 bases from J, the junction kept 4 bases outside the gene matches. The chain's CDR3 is CASSLPGGTQYF. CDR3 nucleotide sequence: TGTGCCAGCAGTCTGCCAGGGGGGACCCAGTACTTC.

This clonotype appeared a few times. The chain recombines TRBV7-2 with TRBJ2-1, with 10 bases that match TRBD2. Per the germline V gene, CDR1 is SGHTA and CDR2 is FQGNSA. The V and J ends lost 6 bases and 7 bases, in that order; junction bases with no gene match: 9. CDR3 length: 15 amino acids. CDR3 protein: CASRGTSGERNEQFF. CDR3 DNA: TGTGCCAGCAGGGGCACTAGCGGGGAACGAAATGAGCAGTTCTTC.

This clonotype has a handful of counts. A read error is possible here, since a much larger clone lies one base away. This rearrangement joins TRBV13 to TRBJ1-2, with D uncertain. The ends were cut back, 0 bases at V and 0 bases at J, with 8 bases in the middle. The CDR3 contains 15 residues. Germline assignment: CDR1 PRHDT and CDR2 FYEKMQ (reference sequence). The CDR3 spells CASSLGDGTNYGYTF. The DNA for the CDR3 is TGTGCCAGCAGCTTAGGGGACGGAACTAACTATGGCTACACCTTC.

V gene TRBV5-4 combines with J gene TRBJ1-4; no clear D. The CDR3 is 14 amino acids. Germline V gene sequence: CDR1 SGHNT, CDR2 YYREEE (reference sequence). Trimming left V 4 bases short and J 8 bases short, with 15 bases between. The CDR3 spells CASSRWVDAEKLFF. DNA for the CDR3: TGTGCCAGCAGCCGGTGGGTTGATGCGGAAAAACTGTTTTTT. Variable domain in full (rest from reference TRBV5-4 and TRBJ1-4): ETGVTQSPTHLIKTRGQQVTLRCSSQSGHNTVSWYQQALGQGPQFIFQYYREEENGRGNFPPRFSGLQFPNYSSELNVNALELDDSALYLCASSRWVDAEKLFFGSGTQLSVL.

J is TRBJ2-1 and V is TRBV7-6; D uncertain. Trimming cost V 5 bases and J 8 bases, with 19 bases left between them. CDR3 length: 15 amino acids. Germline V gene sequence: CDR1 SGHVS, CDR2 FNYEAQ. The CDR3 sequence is CASSPSKGRVDEQFF. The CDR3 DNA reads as TGTGCCAGCAGCCCATCAAAGGGCCGGGTCGATGAGCAGTTCTTC.

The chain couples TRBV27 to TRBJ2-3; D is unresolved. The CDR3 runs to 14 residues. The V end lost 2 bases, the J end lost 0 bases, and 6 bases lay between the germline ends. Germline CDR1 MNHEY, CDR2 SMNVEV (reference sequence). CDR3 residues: CASSLHPSTDTQYF. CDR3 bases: TGTGCCAGCAGTTTACATCCCAGCACAGATACGCAGTATTTT.

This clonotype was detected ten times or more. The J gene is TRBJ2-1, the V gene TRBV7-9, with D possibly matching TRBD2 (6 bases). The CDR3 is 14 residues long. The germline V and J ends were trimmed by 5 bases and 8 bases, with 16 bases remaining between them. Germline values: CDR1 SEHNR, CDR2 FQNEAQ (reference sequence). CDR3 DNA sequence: TGTGCCAGCAGCCTACGGGGGAAGGGACATGAGCAGTTCTTC. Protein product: CASSLRGKGHEQFF.